The 32 T cell receptor beta chains below were found in one sample sequenced in a study of shared clonotypes between healthy human individuals. Sequencing used immunoSEQ multiplex PCR; TCRdb keeps in-frame clones, though not all of them. This table has some 2.1 million clones, about 95% appearing once. Naive CD8 cells lacked CD45RO and underwent positive selection for CCR7, leaving out terminally differentiated effector memory CD45RA+ cells. Sequencing was done on a sample of naive CD8+ T cells sorted from blood. The receptors derive from a man between 18 and 29 years old in good health.

This clone was seen once. The V gene is TRBV28, the J gene TRBJ2-7; D tentatively reads TRBD1 or TRBD2 (6 bases each). Germline V gives CDR1 MDHEN, CDR2 SYDVKM. The CDR3 loop spans 18 amino acids. The V end lost 10 bases, the J end lost 4 bases, and 32 bases lay between the germline ends. The CDR3 is CATMGWGHLGGFYYEQYF. CDR3 sequence (DNA): TGTGCCACCATGGGATGGGGACACCTGGGGGGTTTCTATTACGAGCAGTACTTC.

The genes are TRBV9 and TRBJ2-3, with 7 positions matching TRBD1. The germline CDR1 and CDR2 sequences are SGDLS and YYNGEE. The CDR3 is 15 residues long. The V and J ends lost 4 bases and 5 bases, in that order; junction bases with no gene match: 10. CDR3 DNA: TGTGCCAGCAGCCAGGGACAGTCCTGGAGAGATACGCAGTATTTT. Translation: CASSQGQSWRDTQYF.

A note on this clone: Within the sample, other DNA sequences also encode this same CDR3. The chain joins TRBV6-6 to TRBJ2-1, with a possible D match to TRBD2 (6 bases). The germline CDR1 and CDR2 sequences are MNHNY and SVGAGI (reference sequence). This CDR3 has 15 amino acids. The germline V and J ends were trimmed by 1 base and 4 bases, with 11 bases remaining between them. The CDR3 protein is CASSYLEEGYNEQFF. DNA of the CDR3: TGTGCCAGCAGTTACTTAGAGGAGGGTTACAATGAGCAGTTCTTC.

V is TRBV7-9 and J is TRBJ2-7; maybe TRBD1 (5 bases). There are 15 residues in the CDR3. The germline gives CDR1 SEHNR, CDR2 FQNEAQ (reference sequence). V was cut by 3 bases and J by 1 base, with 13 bases left in between. The CDR3 here is CASSFPGWGSYEQYF. DNA for the CDR3: TGTGCCAGCAGCTTTCCAGGGTGGGGTTCCTACGAGCAGTACTTC.

The gene calls are TRBV5-1 and TRBJ2-1, with D uncertain. CDR1 is SGHRS, CDR2 YFSETQ, per germline. Trimming cost V 0 bases and J 4 bases, with 11 bases left between them. The CDR3 runs to 15 residues. In nucleotides, the CDR3 is TGCGCCAGCAGCTTGGTGGGTAACGTATACAATGAGCAGTTCTTC. Translating gives CASSLVGNVYNEQFF.

This chain uses TRBV2 with TRBJ2-7; either TRBD1 or TRBD2 may fit D (5 bases each). The CDR3 covers 10 residues. Germline lookup yields CDR1 SNHLY and CDR2 FYNNEI. The V and J ends lost 8 bases and 6 bases respectively, with 8 bases between them. The CDR3 nucleotides are TGTGCCAGCGTGGGGACCGAGCAGTACTTC. It encodes CASVGTEQYF.

The chain carries TRBV27 and TRBJ2-7, with 8 bases matching TRBD2. Germline V lookup: CDR1 MNHEY, CDR2 SMNVEV (reference sequence). CDR3 length equals 15 residues. V shed 5 bases and J 0 bases; nucleotides not matched to a gene: 6. The chain's CDR3 is CASSGSGRLSYEQYF. CDR3 bases: TGTGCCAGCAGTGGAAGCGGGAGACTCTCCTACGAGCAGTACTTC.

The chain employs TRBV7-6 and TRBJ2-2; a possible D gene is TRBD2 (6 bases). The germline gives CDR1 SGHVS, CDR2 FNYEAQ. The CDR3 runs 14 residues. The germline V and J ends were trimmed by 5 bases and 2 bases, with 9 bases remaining between them. CDR3 nucleotides: TGTGCCAGCAGCCCGGGACTTAACACCGGGGAGCTGTTTTTT. It is translated as CASSPGLNTGELFF.

The J gene is TRBJ2-7, the V gene TRBV10-2, with 7 bases aligning to TRBD1. V shed 7 bases, J shed 1 base, and the junction held 7 bases outside the gene matches. Germline-derived CDR1 and CDR2 are WSHSY and SAAADI. This CDR3 spans 14 amino acids. The CDR3 is CASTTGESSYEQYF. The DNA for the CDR3 is TGCGCCAGCACCACAGGGGAGTCATCCTACGAGCAGTACTTC.

On this clone itself: Additional DNA sequences in this sample encode the identical CDR3. The V call is TRBV7-9, the J call TRBJ2-5, with TRBD2 identical over 7 bases. Germline trimming cut 1 base from V and 4 bases from J; bases unmatched to any gene: 0. Looked up from germline, CDR1 is SEHNR and CDR2 is FQNEAQ (reference sequence). The CDR3 has 13 residues. The DNA for the CDR3 is TGTGCCAGCAGCTTAGGCGGGGGAGAGACCCAGTACTTC. Residues: CASSLGGGETQYF. Full variable domain (rest looked up from reference TRBV7-9 and TRBJ2-5): DTGVSQNPRHKITKRGQNVTFRCDPISEHNRLYWYRQTLGQGPEFLTYFQNEAQLEKSRLLSDRFSAERPKGSFSTLEIQRTEQGDSAMYLCASSLGGGETQYFGPGTRLLVL.

The V gene is TRBV6-1, the J gene TRBJ2-5, with D possibly TRBD1 on 5 matching bases. Looked up from germline, CDR1 is MNHNS and CDR2 is SASEGT. V was shortened by 7 bases and J by 5 bases, with 14 bases between the two germline ends. The CDR3 extends over 13 amino acids. The CDR3 is CASKGEPWETQYF. CDR3 bases: TGTGCCAGCAAAGGGGAACCTTGGGAGACCCAGTACTTC.

The CDR3 protein is CASSSYSREALLYF. Here the CDR3 DNA reads TGCGCCAGCAGCTCCTACTCGCGGGAGGCCCTATTGTACTTC. J is TRBJ2-5 and V is TRBV5-1; 8 bases are shared with TRBD2. Trimming cost V 3 bases and J 13 bases; bases outside gene matches: 14. Per the germline V gene, CDR1 is SGHRS and CDR2 is YFSETQ. The CDR3 loop spans 14 amino acids.

The chain employs TRBV6-5 and TRBJ1-1, with no clear D. Trimming stripped 5 bases from V and 3 bases from J, with 13 bases between. CDR1 is MNHEY and CDR2 is SVGAGI in the germline V gene. The CDR3 has 14 amino acids. CDR3 sequence reads: CASSTTRFDTEAFF. DNA for the CDR3: TGTGCCAGCAGTACTACAAGGTTCGACACTGAAGCTTTCTTT.

The genes are TRBV10-1 and TRBJ1-1; 8 nucleotides agree with TRBD1. There are 14 residues in the CDR3. V lost 3 bases, J lost 7 bases, and 7 bases stayed unmatched. Germline V gene lookup returns CDR1 WNHNN and CDR2 SYGVQD (reference sequence). In DNA form, the CDR3 reads TGCGCCAGCAGTGAATTCAGGGGGCTGGGTGAAGCTTTCTTT. It codes for CASSEFRGLGEAFF.

The rearrangement uses TRBV30 and TRBJ1-1; D unresolved. The V gene's germline CDR1 is GTSNPN and CDR2 SVGIG (reference sequence). The CDR3 runs to 13 residues. The V end was cut by 2 bases, the J end by 3 bases, with 10 bases between. CDR3 residues: CAWSIGFDTEAFF. CDR3 coding DNA: TGTGCCTGGAGTATAGGGTTCGACACTGAAGCTTTCTTT.

This rearrangement joins TRBV12-5 to TRBJ2-7, with D possibly TRBD2 on 6 matching bases. V lost 7 bases and J lost 6, with 16 bases in between. The CDR3 length is 13 residues. The germline gives CDR1 LGHNT, CDR2 FRNRAP. The CDR3 sequence: CASVLDVGGEQYF. In DNA form, the CDR3 reads TGTGCTAGTGTTCTGGATGTGGGAGGCGAGCAGTACTTC. The full variable domain, in which reference TRBV12-5 and TRBJ2-7 provide the parts outside the CDR3, is DARVTQTPRHKVTEMGQEVTMRCQPILGHNTVFWYRQTMMQGLELLAYFRNRAPLDDSGMPKDRFSAEMPDATLATLKIQPSEPRDSAVYFCASVLDVGGEQYFGPGTRLTVT.

DNA for the CDR3: TGTGCCAGCAGTGAAGAGGGTCTGTCTGGAAACACCATATATTTT. Translation: CASSEEGLSGNTIYF. The chain combines TRBV6-1 with TRBJ1-3, with D uncertain. CDR3 length equals 15 residues. The ends were cut back, 1 base at V and 1 base at J, with 8 bases in the middle. Germline V gene data show CDR1 as MNHNS and CDR2 as SASEGT.

This chain joins TRBV12-5 and TRBJ1-2; D is unresolved. The germline V gene encodes CDR1 LGHNT and CDR2 FRNRAP. This CDR3 has 12 residues. Trimming left V 0 bases short and J 6 bases short, with 5 bases between. CDR3 amino acids: CASGLVLDGYTF. CDR3 in DNA: TGTGCTAGTGGTTTGGTGCTTGATGGCTACACCTTC.

To note about this clone: Given the absence of the conserved phenylalanine or tryptophan at the CDR3 end, a read error is likely. The DNA is omitted, as the CDR3 cannot be located on it reliably, and the CDR3 follows TCRdb's listing. This rearrangement joins TRBV5-6 to TRBJ1-2. Including both end residues, the CDR3 is 13 amino acids long. Looked up from germline, CDR1 is SGHDT and CDR2 is YYEEEE. The CDR3 region is CASSPSPGTAQDL.

V gene TRBV30 combines with J gene TRBJ2-7; TRBD1 matches at 8 bases. J lost 2 bases, V lost 1 base, and 10 bases had no gene match. Germline V lookup: CDR1 GTSNPN, CDR2 SVGIG (reference sequence). The CDR3 contains 16 residues. The CDR3 sequence: CAWSDLPGQVPYEQYF. CDR3 nucleotides: TGTGCCTGGAGTGATTTGCCGGGACAGGTTCCCTACGAGCAGTACTTC.

This clone was picked up one time. The rearrangement links TRBV28 to TRBJ2-2; 7 bases are a match to TRBD1. CDR1 is MDHEN, CDR2 SYDVKM, per germline. V was clipped by 5 bases and J by 6 bases; unmatched bases: 6. The CDR3 consists of 14 residues. The DNA for the CDR3 is TGTGCCAGCAGTCAGACAGGGTTGGCCGGGGAGCTGTTTTTT. Translated: CASSQTGLAGELFF. Filled out from reference TRBV28 and TRBJ2-2, the complete variable domain reads DVKVTQSSRYLVKRTGEKVFLECVQDMDHENMFWYRQDPGLGLRLIYFSYDVKMKEKGDIPEGYSVSREKKERFSLILESASTNQTSMYLCASSQTGLAGELFFGEGSRLTVL.

CDR3: CASSIKGVRPPDTQYF. CDR3 in DNA: TGTGCCAGTAGTATTAAGGGGGTCCGACCCCCGGATACGCAGTATTTT. The V gene is TRBV19, the J gene TRBJ2-3; tentatively, D is TRBD1 (6 bases). Germline V gene lookup returns CDR1 LNHDA and CDR2 SQIVND (reference sequence). This CDR3 comprises 16 residues. The ends were cut back, 3 bases at V and 6 bases at J, with 19 bases in the middle.

Turning to this clone: Other DNA sequences within the sample encode an identical CDR3. The chain recombines TRBV14 with TRBJ2-7; 10 bases align to TRBD1. V dropped 1 base and J dropped 3; count of bases not matched to a gene: 0. Germline V gene sequence: CDR1 SGHDN, CDR2 FVKESK. This CDR3 contains 14 residues. CDR3 nucleotides: TGTGCCAGCAGCCAAGGGACAGGGGGCTACGAGCAGTACTTC. Its translation is CASSQGTGGYEQYF.

This chain joins TRBV30 and TRBJ1-6, with D hard to call. The CDR3 runs 17 residues. Trimming stripped 2 bases from V and 6 bases from J, with 20 bases between. The germline CDR1 and CDR2 sequences are GTSNPN and SVGIG (reference sequence). This CDR3 is CAWSHRETPKANSPLHF. The CDR3, as DNA: TGTGCCTGGAGTCACCGTGAGACCCCCAAAGCTAATTCACCCCTCCACTTT.

CDR3 DNA sequence: TGCAGCGTTGACGGGGTGTCAGGAGGCTACAATGAGCAGTTCTTC. Protein: CSVDGVSGGYNEQFF. V usage is TRBV29-1 and J usage is TRBJ2-1, with D perhaps TRBD2 (5 bases). CDR1 is SQVTM, CDR2 ANQGSEA, per germline. The CDR3 runs to 15 residues. V gave up 3 bases and J gave up 3 bases, with 15 bases separating them.

The gene calls are TRBV7-9 and TRBJ1-2, with TRBD1 identical over 7 bases. Germline lookup yields CDR1 SEHNR and CDR2 FQNEAQ (reference sequence). The J segment lost 4 bases and the V segment lost 5 bases, leaving 7 bases of the junction unmatched. This CDR3 has 14 residues. CDR3 in amino acids: CASSPPGQPYGYTF. In DNA, the CDR3 is TGTGCCAGCAGCCCTCCGGGACAGCCCTATGGCTACACCTTC.

This clone was recorded once. The chain combines TRBV10-3 with TRBJ2-7; TRBD1 agrees at 9 bases. V was pared by 3 bases and J by 2 bases, with 5 bases of the junction left unmatched. Germline V CDR1 and CDR2: ENHRY, SYGVKD. The CDR3 runs 15 residues. The DNA of the CDR3 is TGTGCCATCAGTGATAGGGACAGGGATGCCTACGAGCAGTACTTC. It specifies CAISDRDRDAYEQYF.

V usage is TRBV30 and J usage is TRBJ1-5; D not certain. V was cut by 8 bases and J by 6 bases, with 17 bases left in between. Germline V gives CDR1 GTSNPN, CDR2 SVGIG (reference sequence). The CDR3 runs 13 residues. Here the CDR3 DNA reads TGTGCCGCGACCCCGGGCTCGGGTCAGCCCCAGCATTTT. It encodes CAATPGSGQPQHF.

This rearrangement joins TRBV7-8 to TRBJ2-7, with 8 nucleotides matching TRBD2. The junction had 19 bases not matched to a gene; V was cut back by 4 bases and J by 8 bases. There are 17 residues in the CDR3. From germline, CDR1 is SGHVS and CDR2 FQNEAQ. CDR3 DNA sequence: TGTGCCAGCAGCTGGGGTAGCGGGAAAGAAAGTTTTACGCAGCAGTACTTC. This codes for CASSWGSGKESFTQQYF.

With regard to this clone: Additional DNA sequences in this sample encode the identical CDR3. The rearrangement uses TRBV6-5 and TRBJ1-1; D might be TRBD1 (5 bases). Germline values: CDR1 MNHEY, CDR2 SVGAGI. The CDR3 covers 14 residues. V lost 2 bases to trimming and J lost 3 bases, with 10 bases between them. This CDR3 reads CASSYTGVDTEAFF. The CDR3 bases are TGTGCCAGCAGTTACACGGGGGTGGACACTGAAGCTTTCTTT.

The chain carries TRBV7-9 and TRBJ1-1; D may be TRBD1 (5 bases). The CDR3 totals 14 residues. The ends were cut back, 4 bases at V and 0 bases at J, with 9 bases in the middle. Germline V gene lookup returns CDR1 SEHNR and CDR2 FQNEAQ (reference sequence). This chain's CDR3 is CASSSGTLNTEAFF. In DNA, the CDR3 is TGTGCCAGCAGCTCCGGGACCTTGAACACTGAAGCTTTCTTT.

The CDR3 nucleotides read TGTGCCACCAGCCCCTGGTTAAATGAGCAGTTCTTC. Its protein product is CATSPWLNEQFF. V and J are TRBV15 and TRBJ2-1; D is unclear. Trimming removed 5 bases from V and 7 bases from J, with 9 bases in between. The CDR3 runs 12 residues. Germline V gene sequence: CDR1 LNHNV, CDR2 YYDKDF (reference sequence).